One and the same sample provided the 8 T cell receptor beta chains below, sequenced in a study of blood T cell repertoires in COVID-19. TCRdb's copy holds only in-frame clones and misses some; the assay was immunoSEQ multiplex PCR. The profile shows over 35,000 clones, roughly nine tenths of them singletons. The sequencing input was peripheral blood. The receptors stem from a young woman in a cohort sampled during active COVID-19.

The genes are TRBV7-3 and TRBJ2-5; TRBD2 matches at 13 bases. V lost 3 bases to trimming and J lost 5 bases; unmatched junction nucleotides: 12. Germline-derived CDR1 and CDR2 are SGHTA and FQGTGA. The CDR3 contains 18 residues. The CDR3 protein is CASSLRARGLAGVETQYF. DNA for the CDR3: TGTGCCAGCAGCTTGCGAGCCCGTGGACTAGCGGGAGTTGAGACCCAGTACTTC.

In its sample, this clone was seen once. The J gene is TRBJ2-5, the V gene TRBV5-4; D perhaps matches TRBD1 (6 bases). V was trimmed by 1 base and J by 1 base, leaving 8 bases between them. Germline loops: CDR1 SGHNT, CDR2 YYREEE (reference sequence). This CDR3 spans 14 amino acids. The CDR3 sequence is CASSLSGVQETQYF. The DNA for the CDR3 is TGTGCCAGCAGCTTGTCAGGGGTCCAAGAGACCCAGTACTTC.

The rearrangement links TRBV9 to TRBJ2-5; 7 bases line up with TRBD2. With V trimmed by 4 bases and J by 2 bases, 17 bases remained unmatched. There are 18 residues in the CDR3. Germline V gives CDR1 SGDLS, CDR2 YYNGEE. CDR3 nucleotide sequence: TGTGCCAGCAGCCCCCACCATTCGCCTCGAGCGGGACAAGAGACCCAGTACTTC. Protein: CASSPHHSPRAGQETQYF.

The V call is TRBV28, the J call TRBJ2-1; D remains ambiguous. Trimming stripped 6 bases from V and 4 bases from J, with 16 bases between. The germline V gene encodes CDR1 MDHEN and CDR2 SYDVKM. The CDR3 covers 15 residues. The CDR3 loop is CASSPIPTVYNEQFF. CDR3 sequence (DNA): TGTGCCAGCAGCCCCATTCCCACGGTTTACAATGAGCAGTTCTTC.

The chain is built from TRBV5-4 and TRBJ2-3, with 7 bases that match TRBD2. Germline V gene sequence: CDR1 SGHNT, CDR2 YYREEE (reference sequence). This CDR3 has 13 amino acids. V lost 4 bases and J lost 4; bases outside the gene matches: 3. The DNA of the CDR3 is TGTGCCAGCAGCCTCGCGGGAGCAGATACGCAGTATTTT. Protein product: CASSLAGADTQYF. The entire variable domain, with the rest obtained from reference TRBV5-4 and TRBJ2-3, is as follows: ETGVTQSPTHLIKTRGQQVTLRCSSQSGHNTVSWYQQALGQGPQFIFQYYREEENGRGNFPPRFSGLQFPNYSSELNVNALELDDSALYLCASSLAGADTQYFGPGTRLTVL.

The V gene is TRBV11-3, the J gene TRBJ2-5; the D is unclear. V was clipped by 0 bases and J by 5 bases, with 13 bases between them. Germline V gene sequence: CDR1 SGHNT, CDR2 YENEEA. This CDR3 spans 15 amino acids. This CDR3 reads CASSLDPNLRETQYF. In DNA form, the CDR3 reads TGTGCCAGCAGCTTAGACCCCAATTTACGGGAGACCCAGTACTTC.

The V call is TRBV7-3, the J call TRBJ1-2, with 8 bases identical to TRBD1. CDR1 is SGHTA and CDR2 is FQGTGA in the germline V gene. The trim removed 3 bases at V and 1 base at J, leaving 4 bases unmatched. There are 15 residues in the CDR3. The CDR3 region is CASSFSGGDNYGYTF. DNA for the CDR3: TGTGCCAGCAGCTTTTCAGGGGGCGATAACTATGGCTACACCTTC.

This chain joins TRBV21-1 and TRBJ2-1; the DNA was not compared with TRBD1, the D call given in the table. TRBV21-1 is a documented pseudogene. The CDR3 contains 15 residues. CDR3: CASSNRDSSYNEQFF. In nucleotides, the CDR3 is TGTGCCAGCAGCAATCGGGACAGCTCCTACAATGAGCAGTTCTTC.